This TCR beta chain was identified in a study of blood T cell repertoires in COVID-19. The overall study: T cells, B-cell-depleted T cells, or PBMCs supplied cDNA or gDNA.

As for this clone: Its ends do not fully match the called genes, so a read error is possible.

Germline CDR1 is SGHAT and CDR2 is FQNNGV. The CDR3 contains 13 residues. The assay was immunoSEQ multiplex PCR, and TCRdb's table has in-frame clones only and misses some. This sample carries 130,000 or so clones, roughly 86% of them seen once, and the ten largest clones take around 13%. J is TRBJ2-7 and V is TRBV11-2, with D tentatively TRBD2 (6 bases). The sample consisted of peripheral blood. The clonotype comes from a human donor in a cohort sampled during active COVID-19. The CDR3 bases are TGTGCCAGCAGCGACTATCAGGGAGGACCTTCAATCTTC. It translates to CASSDYQGGPSIF.